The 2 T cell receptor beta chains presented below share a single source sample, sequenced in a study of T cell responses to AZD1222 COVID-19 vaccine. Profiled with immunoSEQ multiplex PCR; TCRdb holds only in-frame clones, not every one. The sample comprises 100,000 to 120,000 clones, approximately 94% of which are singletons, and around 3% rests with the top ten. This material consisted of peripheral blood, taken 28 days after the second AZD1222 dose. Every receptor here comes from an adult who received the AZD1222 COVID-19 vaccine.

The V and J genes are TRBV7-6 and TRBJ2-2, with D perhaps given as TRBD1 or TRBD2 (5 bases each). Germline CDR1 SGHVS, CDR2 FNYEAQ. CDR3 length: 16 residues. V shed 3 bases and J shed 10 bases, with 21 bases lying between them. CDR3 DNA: TGTGCCAGCAGCTTCGCCCCCCGGGACCTTACTACGGAGCTGTTTTTT. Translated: CASSFAPRDLTTELFF.

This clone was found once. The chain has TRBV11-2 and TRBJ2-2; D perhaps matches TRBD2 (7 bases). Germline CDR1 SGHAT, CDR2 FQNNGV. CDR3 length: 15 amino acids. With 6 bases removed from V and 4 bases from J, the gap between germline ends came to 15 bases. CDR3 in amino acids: CASRSGGAVTGELFF. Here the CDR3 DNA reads TGTGCCAGCAGGTCTGGGGGGGCCGTCACCGGGGAGCTGTTTTTT.